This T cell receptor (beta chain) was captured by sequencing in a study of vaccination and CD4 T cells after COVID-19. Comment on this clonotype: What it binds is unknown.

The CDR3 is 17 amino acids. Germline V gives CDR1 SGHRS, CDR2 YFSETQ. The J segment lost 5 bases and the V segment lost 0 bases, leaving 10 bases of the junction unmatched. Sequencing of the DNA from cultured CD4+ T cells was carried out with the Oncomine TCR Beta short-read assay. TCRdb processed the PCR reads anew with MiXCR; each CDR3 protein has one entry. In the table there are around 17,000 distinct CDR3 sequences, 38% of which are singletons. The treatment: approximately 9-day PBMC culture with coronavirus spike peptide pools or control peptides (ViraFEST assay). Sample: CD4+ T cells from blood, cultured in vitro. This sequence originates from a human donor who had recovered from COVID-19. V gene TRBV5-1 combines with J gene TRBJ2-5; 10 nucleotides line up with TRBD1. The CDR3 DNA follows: TGCGCCAGCAGCTTGGGGAGACAGGGGGCCCTCCAGGAGACCCAGTACTTC. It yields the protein CASSLGRQGALQETQYF.